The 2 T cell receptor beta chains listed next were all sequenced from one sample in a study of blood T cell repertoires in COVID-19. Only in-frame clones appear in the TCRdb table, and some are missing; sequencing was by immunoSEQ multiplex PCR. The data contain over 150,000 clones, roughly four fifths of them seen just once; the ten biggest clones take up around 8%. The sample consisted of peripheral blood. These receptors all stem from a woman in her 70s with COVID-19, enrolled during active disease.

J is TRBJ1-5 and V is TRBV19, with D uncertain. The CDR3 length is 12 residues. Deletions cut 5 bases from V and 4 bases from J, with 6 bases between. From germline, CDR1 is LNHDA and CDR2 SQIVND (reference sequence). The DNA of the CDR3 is TGTGCCAGTAGTCCTACTAATCAGCCCCAGCATTTT. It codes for CASSPTNQPQHF.

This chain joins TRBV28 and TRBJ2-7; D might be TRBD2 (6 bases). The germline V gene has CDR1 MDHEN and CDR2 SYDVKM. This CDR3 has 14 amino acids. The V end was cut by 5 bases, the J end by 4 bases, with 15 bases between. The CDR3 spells CASSPLAGRYEQYF. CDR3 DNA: TGTGCCAGCAGTCCCTTGGCGGGAAGGTACGAGCAGTACTTC.